This T cell receptor beta chain was captured by sequencing in a study of T cell changes during pregnancy in multiple sclerosis. Measured with immunoSEQ multiplex PCR; TCRdb has only the in-frame clones, and not every one. The data show 70,000 to 95,000 clones, approximately 95% seen once. This receptor was identified in a female donor with multiple sclerosis, enrolled in a pregnancy study. Material: peripheral blood, obtained in the first trimester of pregnancy.

This chain's CDR3 is CASSRQGVANYGYTF. CDR3 bases: TGTGCCAGCAGCCGACAGGGGGTAGCTAACTATGGCTACACCTTC. This chain connects TRBV14 to TRBJ1-2; 9 nucleotides align to TRBD1. Germline trimming cut 4 bases from V and 0 bases from J; bases unmatched to any gene: 3. The CDR3 consists of 15 residues. CDR1 is SGHDN, CDR2 FVKESK, per germline.